This record looks at one TCR beta chain sequence and its context. The antigen remains undetermined. The data were produced by immunoSEQ multiplex PCR, yet TCRdb's version contains in-frame clones alone and is incomplete. Of more than 2 million clones listed, around 93% are singletons. The data derive from a study of shared clonotypes between healthy human individuals. About the research overall: Three CD4 naive, three CD4 memory, two CD8 naive and one CD8 memory plate were used per donor. Study-level points and caveats: Non-shared clonotypes displayed generation probabilities falling below those of clonotypes present in all four donors.

The naive CD8 fraction comprised CD45RO-negative cells positively selected for CCR7 and excluded terminally differentiated effector memory CD45RA+ cells. Recent vaccinations or acute infections were absent in the healthy HIV-negative adult donors. The germline V gene encodes CDR1 SGHNT and CDR2 YENEEA. The germline V and J ends were trimmed by 5 bases and 0 bases, with 8 bases remaining between them. This CDR3 is built from 15 residues. The origin of this receptor is a man younger than 35 in good health. Some clones in this sample may be carry-over from other donors' samples. Material: naive CD8+ T cells from PBMCs. The chain carries TRBV11-3 and TRBJ2-6; D gene uncertain. The chain's CDR3 is CASSQDSSGANVLTF. The CDR3 bases are TGTGCCAGCAGCCAAGACTCCTCTGGGGCCAACGTCCTGACTTTC. The full variable domain, rest sourced from reference TRBV11-3 and TRBJ2-6, is EAGVVQSPRYKIIEKKQPVAFWCNPISGHNTLYWYLQNLGQGPELLIRYENEEAVDDSQLPKDRFSAERLKGVDSTLKIQPAELGDSAVYLCASSQDSSGANVLTFGAGSRLTVL.